This T cell receptor (beta chain) was recovered during a study of T cells after yellow fever vaccination. The study, taken as a whole, reports: Abundant bulk-derived clonotypes could contaminate FACS-sorted repertoires. A large majority of primary-vaccination clones showed up again after the booster (about 96% CD4, roughly 91% CD8). Clonotypes appearing in both CD4 and CD8 compartments existed, and their share was small.

With regard to this clonotype: Its matching antigen is unknown.

The study made its TCR cDNA through 5'RACE template switching. That step introduced a universal primer site along with UMIs. TCRdb redid the calling of the 5' RACE reads with MiXCR, one entry per CDR3 protein. The repertoire has under 200,000 distinct CDR3 sequences, roughly 11% of them found once; the top ten carry 36%. In germline, CDR1 is LGHNA, CDR2 YNFKEQ. The CDR3 covers 14 residues. V gave up 4 bases and J gave up 9 bases; unmatched junction bases: 8. Material: CD8+ T cells sorted from PBMCs, obtained 15 days after the yellow fever booster vaccination. The chain recombines TRBV4-2 with TRBJ2-1; 8 bases agree with TRBD2. The TCR originated in a man aged 18 to 29 who received the YFV17D yellow fever vaccine. CDR3 sequence reads: CASSPLTSEAEQFF. CDR3 DNA sequence: TGTGCCAGCAGCCCACTGACTAGCGAGGCTGAGCAGTTCTTC.